These 30 T cell receptor beta chains came from one sample sequenced in a study of blood T cell repertoires in COVID-19. The method was immunoSEQ multiplex PCR; TCRdb's version includes in-frame clones alone and lacks a portion of them. The sample includes a few hundred thousand clones, roughly four fifths seen only once; the top ten take 5.1%. The sequencing input was PBMCs or T cells enriched from blood (not recorded which). The receptors were gathered from a woman aged 50 to 60 who had recovered from COVID-19.

The chain has TRBV12-3 or TRBV12-4 and TRBJ1-6; no definite D call. Trimming took off 4 bases at V and 5 bases at J, with 6 bases between the two ends. This CDR3 has 13 residues. For the CDR3, the DNA is TGTGCCAGCAGTTCCCAAAATAATTCACCCCTCCACTTT. This codes for CASSSQNNSPLHF.

Comment on this clone: Additional DNA sequences in this sample encode the identical CDR3. This chain connects TRBV18 to TRBJ1-2, with TRBD1 matching over 12 bases. Germline V CDR1 and CDR2: KGHSH, LQKENI. The CDR3 contains 14 residues. V lost 3 bases, J lost 8 bases, and 4 bases stayed unmatched. CDR3 DNA sequence: TGTGCCAGCTCACCGGGACAGGGGGCATACGGCTACACCTTC. It encodes CASSPGQGAYGYTF.

The rearrangement joins TRBV7-2 to TRBJ1-2, with D maybe TRBD1 (6 bases). Trimming took 1 base from V and 3 from J, leaving 21 bases between them. Germline lookup yields CDR1 SGHTA and CDR2 FQGNSA. This CDR3 contains 18 residues. The CDR3 coding sequence is TGTGCCAGCAGCTTAGTGGGTGGCGGGAGTGGGGGCGACTATGGCTACACCTTC. It is translated as CASSLVGGGSGGDYGYTF.

The rearrangement links TRBV19 to TRBJ1-4; unclear D gene. V lost 5 bases and J lost 0, with 16 bases in between. CDR3 length equals 17 residues. CDR1 and CDR2 (germline): LNHDA, SQIVND (reference sequence). The CDR3 region has the DNA TGTGCCAGTAGTCAAGGAGGGAGGAGGGCAACTAATGAAAAACTGTTTTTT. Its protein product is CASSQGGRRATNEKLFF.

V gene TRBV27 combines with J gene TRBJ1-4; D not certain. CDR1 MNHEY and CDR2 SMNVEV come from the germline V gene (reference sequence). V gave up 2 bases and J gave up 5 bases, with 15 bases separating them. The CDR3 runs 16 residues. For the CDR3, the DNA is TGTGCCAGCAGTTTAATTACCGCCGAGGGAAATGAAAAACTGTTTTTT. This sequence encodes CASSLITAEGNEKLFF.

The chain has TRBV21-1 and TRBJ2-4; TRBD2 reflects the table's D call only, with no check against the DNA. TRBV21-1 is an annotated pseudogene. The CDR3 has 17 residues. CDR3 amino acids: CASSNGREGPAKNIQYF. CDR3 DNA: TGTGCCAGCAGCAACGGGCGGGAGGGCCCGGCCAAAAACATTCAGTACTTC.

This chain connects TRBV7-8 to TRBJ1-2, with a tentative D call TRBD1 (5 bases). Germline assignment: CDR1 SGHVS and CDR2 FQNEAQ. V lost 5 bases to trimming and J lost 8 bases, with 12 bases between them. The CDR3 totals 12 residues. The chain's CDR3 is CASSPREGGYTF. In DNA, the CDR3 is TGTGCCAGCAGCCCCCGGGAGGGGGGCTACACCTTC.

V gene TRBV30 combines with J gene TRBJ2-5; D might be TRBD2 (6 bases). CDR1 is GTSNPN, CDR2 SVGIG, per germline (reference sequence). With 4 bases removed from V and 9 bases from J, the gap between germline ends came to 21 bases. This CDR3 has 14 amino acids. The CDR3 DNA reads as TGTGCCTGGAAGGAGGGGAGGCCGCACGCGGCCCAGTACTTC. It encodes CAWKEGRPHAAQYF.

The chain recombines TRBV7-9 with TRBJ2-1; 10 bases line up with TRBD2. Germline CDR1 and CDR2: SEHNR and FQNEAQ (reference sequence). The length of the CDR3 is 14 residues. J lost 8 bases, V lost 2 bases, and 3 bases had no gene match. CDR3 DNA sequence: TGTGCCAGCAGCTTACTAGCGGGAGTGCATGAGCAGTTCTTC. Protein sequence: CASSLLAGVHEQFF.

The J gene is TRBJ2-5, the V gene TRBV6-1; D remains unclear. The V gene lost 1 base and the J gene lost 5 bases, with 14 bases spanning the gap. CDR3 length equals 15 residues. Germline CDR1 and CDR2: MNHNS and SASEGT. Here the CDR3 reads CASSEGVGALETQYF. DNA of the CDR3: TGTGCCAGCAGTGAAGGAGTGGGCGCTTTGGAGACCCAGTACTTC.

This chain joins TRBV18 and TRBJ1-5, with a weak D call TRBD1 (5 bases). Germline V lookup: CDR1 KGHSH, CDR2 LQKENI. V dropped 2 bases and J dropped 2 bases, with 7 bases sitting between them. There are 14 residues in the CDR3. CDR3 sequence: CASSPGAGNQPQHF. The DNA of the CDR3 is TGTGCCAGCTCACCAGGGGCTGGCAATCAGCCCCAGCATTTT.

The chain employs TRBV5-6 and TRBJ2-5, with D possibly matching TRBD1 (5 bases). Deletions cut 2 bases from V and 5 bases from J, with 16 bases between. Germline V gives CDR1 SGHDT, CDR2 YYEEEE. The CDR3 has 15 residues. The CDR3 is CASSFRGAGWETQYF. The CDR3 DNA is TGTGCCAGCAGCTTCCGAGGTGCAGGGTGGGAGACCCAGTACTTC.

The rearrangement joins TRBV5-4 to TRBJ1-2; D gene uncertain. CDR3 length equals 15 residues. Germline CDR1 is SGHNT and CDR2 is YYREEE (reference sequence). Trimming cost V 1 base and J 2 bases, with 12 bases left between them. In nucleotides, the CDR3 is TGTGCCAGCAGCTTGAACAGAAATGTGAACTATGGCTACACCTTC. Translated, it gives CASSLNRNVNYGYTF.

This rearrangement joins TRBV4-2 to TRBJ1-4; D perhaps matches TRBD1 (5 bases). Per germline, CDR1 LGHNA and CDR2 YNFKEQ. V dropped 1 base and J dropped 1 base, with 7 bases sitting between them. The CDR3 consists of 15 residues. The CDR3 reads CASSQAGGTNEKLFF. CDR3 nucleotides: TGTGCCAGCAGCCAAGCGGGGGGAACTAATGAAAAACTGTTTTTT.

About this clone: The identical CDR3 is also encoded by other nucleotide sequences in the sample. This rearrangement joins TRBV18 to TRBJ1-5; 8 nucleotides agree with TRBD1. Germline V gene data show CDR1 as KGHSH and CDR2 as LQKENI. The V and J ends lost 3 bases and 2 bases, in that order; junction bases with no gene match: 0. This CDR3 contains 14 residues. The CDR3: CASSPGQGNQPQHF. For the CDR3, the DNA is TGTGCCAGCTCACCGGGACAGGGCAATCAGCCCCAGCATTTT. Filled out from reference TRBV18 and TRBJ1-5, the complete variable domain reads NAGVMQNPRHLVRRRGQEARLRCSPMKGHSHVYWYRQLPEEGLKFMVYLQKENIIDESGMPKERFSAEFPKEGPSILRIQQVVRGDSAAYFCASSPGQGNQPQHFGDGTRLSIL.

V usage is TRBV9 and J usage is TRBJ1-3; D is possibly TRBD1 (5 bases). Trimming shortened V by 0 bases and J by 2 bases, and 6 bases separated the two germline ends. This CDR3 has 14 amino acids. Per germline, CDR1 SGDLS and CDR2 YYNGEE. In DNA, the CDR3 is TGTGCCAGCAGCGTAGGACAGCCTGGAAACACCATATATTTT. This codes for CASSVGQPGNTIYF.

In DNA form, the CDR3 reads TGCGCCAGCAGGCCTAGCGGCTCCTACAATGAGCAGTTCTTC. Protein: CASRPSGSYNEQFF. The chain uses TRBV5-1 and TRBJ2-1; TRBD2 matches at 7 bases. The ends lost 5 bases at V and 0 bases at J; junction bases unmatched: 2. This CDR3 is 14 amino acids long. Germline CDR1 SGHRS, CDR2 YFSETQ.

V is TRBV15 and J is TRBJ1-2; tentative D call: TRBD1 (6 bases). The CDR3 extends over 14 amino acids. Germline V gene data show CDR1 as LNHNV and CDR2 as YYDKDF (reference sequence). V lost 1 base and J 1 base, leaving 7 bases between the germline ends. The CDR3 bases are TGTGCCACCAGCAGAGGGACAGATAACTATGGCTACACCTTC. Its protein is CATSRGTDNYGYTF.

The chain has TRBV6-6 and TRBJ2-1, with TRBD2 matching 10 bases. Trimming removed 5 bases from V and 1 base from J; junction bases left unmatched: 8. Germline CDR1 MNHNY, CDR2 SVGAGI (reference sequence). This CDR3 has 17 amino acids. The CDR3 DNA is TGTGCCAGCAGTCCTATCCATAGCGGGAGGTCCTACAATGAGCAGTTCTTC. As protein: CASSPIHSGRSYNEQFF.

The CDR3 region is CASKTSPSMSREDQPQHF. CDR3 bases: TGTGCCAGCAAAACAAGCCCATCCATGTCCAGGGAAGATCAGCCCCAGCATTTT. The gene calls are TRBV3-1 (or the pseudogene TRBV3-2) and TRBJ1-5; TRBD1 is a possible D gene (5 bases). Trimming took off 7 bases at V and 5 bases at J, with 27 bases between the two ends. CDR1 and CDR2 from the germline V gene are LGHDT and YNNKEL (reference sequence). The CDR3 spans 18 residues.

The J gene is TRBJ1-6, the V gene TRBV19, with unresolved D. The CDR3 has 12 residues. Trimming took 7 bases from V and 8 from J, leaving 9 bases between them. Germline CDR1 and CDR2: LNHDA and SQIVND (reference sequence). CDR3 in DNA: TGTGCCAGTACCGAGGGTTATTCACCCCTCCACTTT. Amino acid sequence: CASTEGYSPLHF. The entire variable domain, with the rest obtained from reference TRBV19 and TRBJ1-6, is as follows: DGGITQSPKYLFRKEGQNVTLSCEQNLNHDAMYWYRQDPGQGLRLIYYSQIVNDFQKGDIAEGYSVSREKKESFPLTVTSAQKNPTAFYLCASTEGYSPLHFGNGTRLTVT.

The V call is TRBV7-9, the J call TRBJ1-1, with D perhaps matching TRBD1 (5 bases). Between the trimmed V and J ends, which lost 4 bases and 2 bases, there was a span of 14 bases. CDR1 and CDR2 (germline): SEHNR, FQNEAQ (reference sequence). The CDR3 is 15 residues long. The CDR3 DNA reads as TGTGCCAGCAGCTCTACAGGAGGGCAAAACACTGAAGCTTTCTTT. Protein sequence: CASSSTGGQNTEAFF.

This sequence joins TRBV28 and TRBJ1-2; D gene ambiguous. The germline CDR1 and CDR2 sequences are MDHEN and SYDVKM. Trimming took off 3 bases at V and 5 bases at J, with 16 bases between the two ends. The CDR3 runs 15 residues. The CDR3 reads CASSFGGSEEYGYTF. In DNA, the CDR3 is TGTGCCAGCAGTTTTGGTGGGTCGGAGGAATATGGCTACACCTTC.

CDR3 DNA sequence: TGTGCCAGCAGTTTAGGGGGCTACTATGGCTACACCTTC. Its translation: CASSLGGYYGYTF. This rearrangement joins TRBV12-3 or TRBV12-4 to TRBJ1-2; tentative D call: TRBD1 (5 bases). The V gene lost 1 base and the J gene lost 3 bases, with 6 bases spanning the gap. The CDR3 runs 13 residues.

This chain connects TRBV5-4 to TRBJ2-7; maybe TRBD2 (5 bases). Per germline, CDR1 SGHNT and CDR2 YYREEE (reference sequence). V shed 0 bases and J shed 0 bases, with 10 bases lying between them. CDR3 size: 15 residues. The CDR3 protein is CASSLGGANSYEQYF. The CDR3 DNA reads TGTGCCAGCAGCTTGGGGGGAGCGAACTCCTACGAGCAGTACTTC.

This chain connects TRBV27 to TRBJ2-5; D remains unclear. CDR1 MNHEY and CDR2 SMNVEV come from the germline V gene (reference sequence). Trimming took off 0 bases at V and 3 bases at J, with 11 bases between the two ends. CDR3 length: 15 amino acids. The CDR3 sequence: CASSLSGNKKETQYF. The CDR3 DNA sequence: TGTGCCAGCAGTTTATCTGGTAACAAAAAAGAGACCCAGTACTTC.

The genes are TRBV7-2 and TRBJ2-6; D may be TRBD1 (5 bases). This CDR3 is 18 amino acids long. Looked up from germline, CDR1 is SGHTA and CDR2 is FQGNSA. Trimming removed 5 bases at V and 5 bases at J, with 22 bases between. CDR3: CASSLYWAGQPRANVLTF. The CDR3 DNA follows: TGTGCCAGCAGCCTCTATTGGGCAGGGCAGCCCCGGGCCAACGTCCTGACTTTC.

The chain employs TRBV7-2 and TRBJ1-2; D not certain. V lost 3 bases, J lost 1 base, and 12 bases lay in between. The CDR3 is 15 residues long. CDR1 is SGHTA, CDR2 FQGNSA, per germline. CDR3 nucleotide sequence: TGTGCCAGCAGCTTGAGAGGCGGAAGTAACTATGGCTACACCTTC. The encoded protein is CASSLRGGSNYGYTF.

This chain links TRBV27 with TRBJ2-3; perhaps TRBD2 as D (5 bases). The CDR3 is 10 amino acids. CDR1 is MNHEY, CDR2 SMNVEV, per germline (reference sequence). Trimming cost V 10 bases and J 5 bases, with 7 bases left between them. The CDR3 region has the DNA TGTGCCACCGGGATAGATACGCAGTATTTT. Its translation: CATGIDTQYF.

This clone was seen more than once but under ten times. The chain carries TRBV19 and TRBJ1-5; a weak D match, TRBD1 (5 bases). Germline loops: CDR1 LNHDA, CDR2 SQIVND (reference sequence). The CDR3 covers 16 residues. V dropped 6 bases and J dropped 0 bases, with 15 bases sitting between them. Here the CDR3 reads CASREDSTFSNQPQHF. CDR3 sequence (DNA): TGTGCCAGTAGGGAAGACAGCACCTTTAGCAATCAGCCCCAGCATTTT.